Shown below are 21 T cell receptor beta chains from a single sample sequenced in a study of beta chain features in type 1 diabetes. General observations from the study: Among patients with Type 1 diabetes, TCRB CDR3s were moderately but significantly shorter in every one of the four CD4+ subsets.

As every portion of the isolated RNA was reverse transcribed, the sequencing read expressed TCRB transcripts. The data were produced by immunoSEQ multiplex PCR, yet TCRdb's version contains in-frame clones alone and is incomplete. The data show some 360,000 clones, with around a tenth seen just once and around 0.66% held by the top ten. These TCRs are of unknown antigen specificity. Sample: central memory CD4+ T cells from blood. The origin of the receptors is a young man with type 1 diabetes.

This clone has only a few counts. This chain uses TRBV30 with TRBJ1-2; no firm D call. The CDR3 has 14 residues. Germline CDR1 and CDR2: GTSNPN and SVGIG (reference sequence). The V gene lost 0 bases and the J gene lost 2 bases, with 10 bases spanning the gap. CDR3 protein: CAWSVIPGNYGYTF. The CDR3 nucleotides are TGTGCCTGGAGTGTCATCCCCGGGAACTATGGCTACACCTTC. Full variable domain (rest looked up from reference TRBV30 and TRBJ1-2): SQTIHQWPATLVQPVGSPLSLECTVEGTSNPNLYWYRQAAGRGLQLLFYSVGIGQISSEVPQNLSASRPQDRQFILSSKKLLLSDSGFYLCAWSVIPGNYGYTFGSGTRLTVV.

This clone has ten or more counts. The chain links TRBV4-1 to TRBJ2-5; 10 bases line up with TRBD2. Losses at the gene ends were 1 base for V and 5 bases for J; bases not matched to a gene: 4. The CDR3 spans 15 residues. Germline loops: CDR1 MGHRA, CDR2 YSYEKL. The DNA for the CDR3 is TGCGCCAGCAGCCAAGGAGGTAGCGGGAGGGAGACCCAGTACTTC. Translation: CASSQGGSGRETQYF.

This clone was seen more than once but under ten times. The chain joins TRBV29-1 to TRBJ2-3; TRBD2 is a possible D gene (6 bases). The length of the CDR3 is 15 residues. The germline gives CDR1 SQVTM, CDR2 ANQGSEA. V lost 3 bases, J lost 5 bases, and 18 bases lay in between. Here the CDR3 DNA reads TGCAGCGTTGACCTCCTGCGGGGAAACTTAGATACGCAGTATTTT. It specifies CSVDLLRGNLDTQYF.

This clone was seen repeatedly, ten times or more. V usage is TRBV19 and J usage is TRBJ2-1, with D hard to call. The germline gives CDR1 LNHDA, CDR2 SQIVND (reference sequence). Trimming pared 5 bases from V and 12 bases from J, leaving 14 bases between. This CDR3 contains 12 residues. In nucleotides, the CDR3 is TGTGCCAGTAGTTTGGGTCCTTCGGCGCAGTTCTTC. This codes for CASSLGPSAQFF.

In DNA form, the CDR3 reads TGTGCCAGCAGTAAAACTGACAGGGATCAGCCCCAGCATTTT. Its protein is CASSKTDRDQPQHF. The chain combines TRBV6-5 with TRBJ1-5, with 7 bases matching TRBD1. There are 14 residues in the CDR3. V shed 5 bases and J 5 bases; nucleotides not matched to a gene: 6. Per germline, CDR1 MNHEY and CDR2 SVGAGI.

The chain carries TRBV11-2 and TRBJ2-7, with D possibly matching TRBD2 (5 bases). The CDR3 runs to 15 residues. CDR1 and CDR2 from the germline V gene are SGHAT and FQNNGV. Trimming took 3 bases from V and 0 from J, leaving 12 bases between them. This CDR3 is CASSFIPGSSYEQYF. As DNA, the CDR3 is TGTGCCAGCAGCTTCATTCCGGGAAGCTCCTACGAGCAGTACTTC.

The table lists this clone with a few counts. The CDR3 spells CASSADRLGPETQYF. CDR3 DNA: TGTGCCAGCAGTGCCGACAGGTTGGGTCCGGAGACCCAGTACTTC. The rearrangement joins TRBV2 to TRBJ2-5; TRBD1 is a possible D gene (6 bases). The germline gives CDR1 SNHLY, CDR2 FYNNEI. CDR3 size: 15 residues. V gave up 4 bases and J gave up 5 bases, with 17 bases separating them.

This clone was counted between two and nine times. The genes are TRBV27 and TRBJ2-6; no clear D gene. Trimming cost V 5 bases and J 0 bases, with 5 bases left between them. Germline CDR1 and CDR2: MNHEY and SMNVEV (reference sequence). The CDR3 runs to 14 residues. The CDR3 DNA follows: TGTGCCAGCAGTCCTATCTCTGGGGCCAACGTCCTGACTTTC. This encodes CASSPISGANVLTF. Full variable domain (rest looked up from reference TRBV27 and TRBJ2-6): EAQVTQNPRYLITVTGKKLTVTCSQNMNHEYMSWYRQDPGLGLRQIYYSMNVEVTDKGDVPEGYKVSRKEKRNFPLILESPSPNQTSLYFCASSPISGANVLTFGAGSRLTVL.

This clone has only a few counts. The chain joins TRBV5-4 to TRBJ2-3, with 15 bases matching TRBD2. Germline V gene lookup returns CDR1 SGHNT and CDR2 YYREEE (reference sequence). The ends lost 3 bases at V and 4 bases at J; junction bases unmatched: 9. This CDR3 has 18 residues. CDR3 residues: CASSWGLAGGMRADTQYF. DNA of the CDR3: TGTGCCAGCAGCTGGGGACTAGCGGGAGGTATGAGGGCAGATACGCAGTATTTT.

This chain links TRBV13 with TRBJ1-1, with D uncertain. Germline assignment: CDR1 PRHDT and CDR2 FYEKMQ (reference sequence). The V gene lost 1 base and the J gene lost 0 bases, with 3 bases spanning the gap. The CDR3 length is 13 residues. This CDR3 is CASSLVLNTEAFF. The CDR3 DNA sequence: TGTGCCAGCAGCTTAGTTTTGAACACTGAAGCTTTCTTT.

This clone has only a few counts. This sequence joins TRBV7-2 and TRBJ2-5; a weak D match, TRBD1 (6 bases). The CDR3 length is 15 residues. Deletions cut 2 bases from V and 3 bases from J, with 13 bases between. CDR1 and CDR2 (germline): SGHTA, FQGNSA. The CDR3 loop is CASSLPARGKETQYF. DNA for the CDR3: TGTGCCAGCAGCTTACCGGCCAGGGGTAAAGAGACCCAGTACTTC. Variable domain in full (rest from reference TRBV7-2 and TRBJ2-5): GAGVSQSPSNKVTEKGKDVELRCDPISGHTALYWYRQSLGQGLEFLIYFQGNSAPDKSGLPSDRFSAERTGGSVSTLTIQRTQQEDSAVYLCASSLPARGKETQYFGPGTRLLVL.

The rearrangement joins TRBV28 to TRBJ2-1, with D possibly being TRBD1 (6 bases). This CDR3 comprises 16 residues. Germline V lookup: CDR1 MDHEN, CDR2 SYDVKM. Deletions cut 5 bases from V and 0 bases from J, with 14 bases between. Written as DNA, the CDR3 is TGTGCCAGCAGTCCCCAGACAGGTCGCTCCTACAATGAGCAGTTCTTC. It is translated as CASSPQTGRSYNEQFF.

This sequence joins TRBV29-1 and TRBJ2-1; 7 bases line up with TRBD2. V lost 6 bases to trimming and J lost 13 bases; unmatched junction nucleotides: 18. Germline V gene data show CDR1 as SQVTM and CDR2 as ANQGSEA. There are 14 residues in the CDR3. In nucleotides, the CDR3 is TGCAGCGTGAAAGAAGTAAAGCGGGAAGGGCCCCAGTTCTTC. Residues: CSVKEVKREGPQFF.

This clone was seen a few times. V and J are TRBV29-1 and TRBJ2-1, with 7 bases that match TRBD2. The CDR3 runs to 14 residues. CDR1 and CDR2 (germline): SQVTM, ANQGSEA. Trimming removed 7 bases from V and 6 bases from J; junction bases left unmatched: 12. CDR3 coding DNA: TGCAGCGCCGGTCTGGGGCGGGAGTCCAATGAGCAGTTCTTC. It codes for CSAGLGRESNEQFF.

J is TRBJ2-2 and V is TRBV10-3; no clear D. The CDR3 is 14 residues long. CDR1 and CDR2 from the germline V gene are ENHRY and SYGVKD. Trimming cost V 5 bases and J 3 bases, with 10 bases left between them. CDR3 sequence (DNA): TGTGCCATCAGTTATGTTCGGGACACCGGGGAGCTGTTTTTT. Translating gives CAISYVRDTGELFF.

This clone was observed a handful of times. The rearrangement uses TRBV4-3 and TRBJ2-2; D ambiguous. The germline V gene has CDR1 LGHNA and CDR2 YSLEER. The CDR3 is made up of 15 amino acids. Deletions cut 3 bases from V and 7 bases from J, with 15 bases between. The CDR3 spells CASSHELQASGELFF. The CDR3 coding sequence is TGCGCCAGCAGCCATGAATTGCAGGCAAGCGGGGAGCTGTTTTTT.

This clone has a handful of counts. The chain couples TRBV6-5 to TRBJ2-2, with TRBD1 identical over 9 bases. This CDR3 spans 15 amino acids. V shed 7 bases and J 5 bases; nucleotides not matched to a gene: 8. Germline V lookup: CDR1 MNHEY, CDR2 SVGAGI. In DNA form, the CDR3 reads TGTGCCAGCAACCCCGACAGGGGGAGGACCGGGGAGCTGTTTTTT. Amino acids: CASNPDRGRTGELFF.

The table lists this clone with a few counts. This sequence joins TRBV28 and TRBJ2-1, with D possibly matching TRBD2 (6 bases). CDR3 size: 16 residues. Germline-derived CDR1 and CDR2 are MDHEN and SYDVKM. Deletions cut 4 bases from V and 2 bases from J, with 15 bases between. The CDR3 loop reads CASSSDNSGPYNEQFF. Here the CDR3 DNA reads TGTGCCAGCAGTTCCGACAATAGCGGTCCCTACAATGAGCAGTTCTTC. Complete variable domain (other parts from reference TRBV28 and TRBJ2-1): DVKVTQSSRYLVKRTGEKVFLECVQDMDHENMFWYRQDPGLGLRLIYFSYDVKMKEKGDIPEGYSVSREKKERFSLILESASTNQTSMYLCASSSDNSGPYNEQFFGPGTRLTVL.

This clone was observed a handful of times. The V gene is TRBV11-2, the J gene TRBJ2-5, with D possibly matching TRBD2 (6 bases). The germline V and J ends were trimmed by 3 bases and 3 bases, with 14 bases remaining between them. Germline values: CDR1 SGHAT, CDR2 FQNNGV. The CDR3 covers 15 residues. CDR3 in amino acids: CASSFQASGEETQYF. CDR3 coding DNA: TGTGCCAGCAGCTTTCAGGCGTCGGGGGAAGAGACCCAGTACTTC.

This sequence joins TRBV7-2 and TRBJ2-1; D gene unclear. V lost 1 base to trimming and J lost 1 base, with 11 bases between them. CDR1 and CDR2 from the germline V gene are SGHTA and FQGNSA. There are 16 residues in the CDR3. The DNA for the CDR3 is TGTGCCAGCAGCTTAGGCGTCGCCGTTTCCTACAATGAGCAGTTCTTC. As protein: CASSLGVAVSYNEQFF.

J is TRBJ2-2 and V is TRBV10-3; D is ambiguous. Germline V lookup: CDR1 ENHRY, CDR2 SYGVKD. V was shortened by 5 bases and J by 2 bases, with 9 bases between the two germline ends. The CDR3 loop spans 14 amino acids. CDR3 residues: CAISRTPNTGELFF. The CDR3 nucleotides read TGTGCCATCAGTCGTACACCAAACACCGGGGAGCTGTTTTTT.